This TCR beta chain was sequenced in a study of CD8 T cells in Susac syndrome. Sequencing of TCR beta, carried out with a high-throughput approach, was applied to CD8+ and CD4+ T cells from the blood. Negative isolation was used for CD8+ and CD4+ T cells and FACS enrichment for TEMRA cells. Losses at the gene ends were 3 bases for V and 5 bases for J; bases not matched to a gene: 12. Germline V gene sequence: CDR1 MGHRA, CDR2 YSYEKL. This CDR3 has 16 residues. Random hexamers were used to reverse transcribe an amount of about 0.45 to 1 ug RNA. With immunoSEQ multiplex PCR, TCR beta CDR3 was amplified across 54 Vbeta and 13 Jbeta. TCRdb passed the immunoSEQ multiplex PCR reads through MiXCR, listing each CDR3 protein once. The sample has under 150,000 distinct CDR3 sequences, roughly 94% seen once.

Sequenced material: CD4+ T cells from PBMCs. This chain links TRBV4-1 with TRBJ2-5; 7 bases are a match to TRBD2. The clonotype originates from a human donor with Susac syndrome. Here the CDR3 reads CASSQGQAGSGETQYF. The CDR3 nucleotides are TGCGCCAGCAGCCAGGGGCAAGCGGGGTCAGGGGAGACCCAGTACTTC.